Here is one T cell receptor beta chain with its context. Profiling relied on immunoSEQ multiplex PCR, and the TCRdb table lists in-frame clones only, not all of them. This sample has approximately 26,000 clones; approximately 86% occur once, and the top ten carry 30% to 40%. Germline lookup yields CDR1 MGHRA and CDR2 YSYEKL. The V and J ends lost 1 base and 7 bases, in that order; junction bases with no gene match: 13. This CDR3 region has 17 residues. These data are taken from a study of PD-L1 blockade in urothelial cancer. The sequence came from a man in his fifties or sixties with urothelial cancer. Sequencing used PBMCs, obtained around atezolizumab (anti-PD-L1) treatment. V usage is TRBV4-1 and J usage is TRBJ2-1; 7 bases agree with TRBD2. CDR3 region: CASSQGAGEMIWNEQFF. The CDR3 DNA sequence: TGCGCCAGCAGCCAAGGGGCGGGAGAGATGATTTGGAATGAGCAGTTCTTC.